This is a list of T cell receptor beta chains from one sample in a study of T cells in localized non-small cell lung cancer. Here immunoSEQ multiplex PCR was the method, and the copy in TCRdb shows in-frame clones only, minus some. This table has 20,000 to 25,000 clones, about 89% appearing once. The sample here was PBMCs, taken before any cancer treatment. The receptors were sampled from a man between 40 and 75 years old with stage II squamous cell lung carcinoma. Each CDR3 is given with its conserved first and last residue.

V gene	J gene	CDR3 protein
TRBV19	TRBJ1-4	CASIDATGGGLFF
TRBV7-9	TRBJ1-2	CASSPLGGSGGYTF
TRBV7-9	TRBJ2-2	CASSSPRDTGELFF
TRBV5-6	TRBJ2-7	CASSGPGTSGGFYEQYF
TRBV9	TRBJ1-1	CASSPGNTEAFF
TRBV11-2	TRBJ1-4	CASSKGTVATNEKLFF
TRBV30	TRBJ1-2	CAWTPGTGVPGYTF
TRBV29-1	TRBJ2-7	CSVVRETYEQYF
TRBV29-1	TRBJ2-1	CSVVKTSRYNEQFF
TRBV2	TRBJ2-3	CASTASGFSTDTQYF
TRBV4-1	TRBJ2-2	CASSQGQGADGELFF
TRBV19	TRBJ1-4	CASGRGTREKLFF
TRBV19	TRBJ1-5	CASRGANNQPQHF
TRBV11-3	TRBJ2-3	CASSPQRGSTDTQYF
TRBV2	TRBJ1-6	CASSDTDQPNSPLHF
TRBV18	TRBJ1-2	CASSPAGFDGYTF
TRBV5-4	TRBJ1-2	CASRPDRAGGYTF
TRBV2	TRBJ1-2	CASRERPVNYGYTF
TRBV11-1	TRBJ2-3	CASSPLGDTQYF
TRBV19	TRBJ2-2	CASYPGGIRTGELFF
TRBV11-3	TRBJ1-2	CASSPRGPDHGYTF
TRBV7-2	TRBJ1-2	CASSLWTGVNYGYTF
TRBV19	TRBJ1-5	CASLGGTSAGPQHF
TRBV9	TRBJ2-1	CASSVDEGSNEQFF
TRBV7-7	TRBJ2-5	CASSRDREETQYF
TRBV2	TRBJ2-2	CASSEQGPLVAGELFF
TRBV29-1	TRBJ1-5	CSGGDGGNQPQHF
TRBV19	TRBJ1-5	CASSGRDGNQPQHF
TRBV7-3	TRBJ1-1	CASSPKGGGTAEAFF
TRBV11-3	TRBJ1-4	CASSLEAGGDEKLFF
TRBV13	TRBJ1-2	CASSLDGEIFYGYTF
TRBV5-1	TRBJ1-2	CASSFSGGSSDGYTF
TRBV7-9	TRBJ2-5	CASSLAASGSVETQYF
TRBV28	TRBJ1-5	CANKGSGNQPQHF
TRBV7-2	TRBJ2-1	CASSLAGGRAWNEQFF
TRBV19	TRBJ2-3	CASSFTVTDTQYF
TRBV19	TRBJ1-4	CASSYYRDQNEKLFF
TRBV9	TRBJ1-2	CASTFTGTATGGYTF
TRBV4-3	TRBJ1-4	CASSQDGKLFF
TRBV20-1	TRBJ2-5	CSARDDRTQYF